This T cell receptor (beta chain) was identified during a study of cytomegalovirus exposure and HLA in healthy donors. Study conclusions and caveats: Association of about 17,000 TCR beta sequences with HLA alleles was found at 0.05 false discovery rate in a later analysis. CMV antigen specificity was confirmed in vitro for three CMV-associated chains.

The V and J ends lost 4 bases and 5 bases, in that order; junction bases with no gene match: 6. The CDR3 length is 15 residues. Per germline, CDR1 SGHRS and CDR2 YFSETQ. To note about this clone: The antigen remains undetermined.

PCR used 60 Vbeta primers and 13 Jbeta primers. The assay was immunoSEQ multiplex PCR, and TCRdb's table has in-frame clones only and misses some. The table includes about 160,000 clones, 60% to 75% detected once. The sequenced material came from PBMCs. This TCR derives from a woman aged 45-60 years in good health and CMV-seropositive. This rearrangement joins TRBV5-1 to TRBJ1-6; 7 positions match TRBD1. The CDR3 DNA sequence: TGCGCCAGCAGCCCGATACAGGGGAATAATTCACCCCTCCACTTT. Its translation: CASSPIQGNNSPLHF.